The T cell receptor beta chain under discussion was sequenced for a study of T cells after yellow fever vaccination. V shed 4 bases and J shed 2 bases, with 13 bases lying between them. This CDR3 spans 15 amino acids. CDR1 is MDHEN and CDR2 is SYDVKM in the germline V gene. About this clonotype: Its antigen is unidentified.

TCRdb itself ran the 5' RACE reads through MiXCR, one entry per CDR3 protein. Of hundreds of thousands of distinct CDR3 sequences listed, 6.2% are singletons. Whole-study findings and limits: After the booster, roughly 96% of CD4 and roughly nine tenths of CD8 primary-response clones were re-detected. A minor fraction of clonotypes spanned both CD4 and CD8 compartments.

This specimen consisted of PBMCs, obtained 5 days after the yellow fever booster vaccination. The clonotype was recovered from a man aged 30 to 39 who received the YFV17D yellow fever vaccine. The chain couples TRBV28 to TRBJ2-3; possibly TRBD1 or TRBD2 for D (6 bases each). The CDR3 DNA is TGTGCCAGCAGTTCCTCGGGGGCTGCCACAGATACGCAGTATTTT. Protein: CASSSSGAATDTQYF. Using reference TRBV28 and TRBJ2-3 for the parts outside the CDR3, the full variable domain is DVKVTQSSRYLVKRTGEKVFLECVQDMDHENMFWYRQDPGLGLRLIYFSYDVKMKEKGDIPEGYSVSREKKERFSLILESASTNQTSMYLCASSSSGAATDTQYFGPGTRLTVL.